This T cell receptor (beta chain) appears in the sequencing data of a study of OX40 agonist ivuxolimab in advanced cancers. Study-wide background: Patients were given ivuxolimab, an antibody that agonizes OX40 (CD134).

The germline V gene has CDR1 MGHRA and CDR2 YSYEKL. V lost 1 base, J lost 5 bases, and 5 bases lay in between. There are 12 residues in the CDR3. Some clones are missing from TCRdb's copy, which holds only in-frame ones; the method was immunoSEQ multiplex PCR. Seen here are some 10,000 clones, roughly 78% observed once, and the top ten hold about 43%. The chain combines TRBV4-1 with TRBJ1-2, with D uncertain. The TCR comes from an adult with an advanced solid tumor such as melanoma, head and neck, liver or kidney cancer. Specimen: CD4+ or CD8+ T cells sorted from blood, collected in a trial of the OX40 agonist ivuxolimab. The CDR3 is CASSQAGYGYTF. The CDR3 region has the DNA TGCGCCAGCAGCCAAGCTGGTTATGGCTACACCTTC.